These T cell receptor beta chains were read from a single sample in a study of blood T cell repertoires in COVID-19. Repertoires were generated with immunoSEQ multiplex PCR, while TCRdb's copy carries only in-frame clones and drops some. Of around 100,000 clones listed, 84% are singletons. The sequenced sample was peripheral blood. All receptors derive from a human donor in a cohort sampled during active or convalescent COVID-19. The conserved cysteine and the conserved F or W are not part of the CDR3 here. The D gene is left open where the match is weak. Size is omitted from some rows. Given values are once, few, many or a class for expanded clones.

j_gene | v_gene | d_gene | abundance | CDR3aa
TRBJ1-5 | TRBV6-6 | NA | NA | ASRGQDQPQH
TRBJ2-5 | TRBV27 | TRBD2 | NA | ASSDTERGPQETQY
TRBJ2-5 | TRBV18 | TRBD2 | NA | ASSPAAGEVWETQY
TRBJ2-1 | TRBV9 | TRBD2 | NA | ASSEAPSSGGYNEQF
TRBJ1-5 | TRBV15 | TRBD1 | NA | ATSKTGADQPQH
TRBJ1-1 | TRBV27 | TRBD1 | once | ASSLWTGGTTEAF
TRBJ1-6 | TRBV30 | NA | NA | AWRPKTTYNSPLH
TRBJ2-3 | TRBV15 | NA | NA | ATRSAGKKDTQY
TRBJ2-7 | TRBV9 | NA | NA | ASSGTRPYEQY
TRBJ1-2 | TRBV29-1 | NA | few | SEWGGDYGYT
TRBJ2-7 | TRBV13 | NA | NA | ASSPRTAPAPYEQY
TRBJ1-1 | TRBV5-1 | NA | NA | ASSLAGGSTEAF
TRBJ1-2 | TRBV6-5 | TRBD1 | once | ASRSSGQGVSYT
TRBJ1-5 | TRBV27 | NA | NA | ASSWGRGGQPQH
TRBJ1-1 | TRBV2 | NA | NA | ASRVGREVTEAF
TRBJ1-2 | TRBV7-9 | TRBD1 | NA | ASSLQGAGYGYT
TRBJ1-5 | TRBV21-1 | NA | NA | ASSKVNCLTAPNQPQH
TRBJ1-2 | TRBV7-3 | NA | NA | ASSLGTGSDYGYT
TRBJ1-1 | TRBV7-9 | NA | NA | ASSLSRLGLNTEAF
TRBJ1-2 | TRBV7-2 | NA | few | ASSRDIHGYT
TRBJ2-5 | TRBV7-6 | NA | NA | ASSLVPPVPAGETQY
TRBJ2-3 | TRBV12-5 | NA | NA | ASGLKATLGADTQY
TRBJ1-6 | TRBV5-1 | TRBD1 | NA | ASSLNRGNSPLH
TRBJ2-3 | TRBV5-1 | TRBD2 | NA | ASSWGLAGASTDTQY
TRBJ2-7 | TRBV3-1/TRBV3-2 | TRBD2 | NA | ASSQYLTSGYEQY
TRBJ1-1 | TRBV4-2 | TRBD1 | NA | ASSQRTGGTGGTEAF
TRBJ1-2 | TRBV18 | NA | few | ASSPPVGDQSGYT
TRBJ2-2 | TRBV11-2 | TRBD2 | NA | ASSFSGVDTGELF
TRBJ1-2 | TRBV28 | NA | once | ASSSVAGSRIYGYT
TRBJ2-7 | TRBV23-1 | TRBD1 | NA | ASRTHRGLGSSYEQY
TRBJ2-1 | TRBV24-1 | NA | NA | ATSDLGAPSSYNEQF
TRBJ1-5 | TRBV12-5 | TRBD1 | NA | ASGLVLLSGGMDQPQH
TRBJ1-5 | TRBV7-2 | NA | NA | ASSLGRGNGNQPQH
TRBJ1-5 | TRBV2 | TRBD1 | NA | ASSQGADQPQH
TRBJ1-4 | TRBV3-1/TRBV3-2 | NA | NA | ASSQEPSGGDEKLF
TRBJ1-3 | TRBV18 | NA | NA | ASLSTLSGNTIY
TRBJ1-6 | TRBV29-1 | NA | NA | SVSSGQGFSPLH
TRBJ2-7 | TRBV5-1 | TRBD1 | NA | ASSRDRYEQY